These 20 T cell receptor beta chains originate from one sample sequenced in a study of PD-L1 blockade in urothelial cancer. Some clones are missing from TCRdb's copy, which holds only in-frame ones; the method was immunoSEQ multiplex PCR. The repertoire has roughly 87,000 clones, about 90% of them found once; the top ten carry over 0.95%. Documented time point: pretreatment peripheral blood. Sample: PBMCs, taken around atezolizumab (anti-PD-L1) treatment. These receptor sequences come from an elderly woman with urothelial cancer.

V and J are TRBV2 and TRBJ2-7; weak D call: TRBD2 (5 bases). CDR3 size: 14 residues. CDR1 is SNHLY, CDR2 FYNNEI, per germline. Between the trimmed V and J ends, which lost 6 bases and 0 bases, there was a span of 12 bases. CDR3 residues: CASSGWTDSYEQYF. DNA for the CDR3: TGTGCCAGCAGCGGATGGACTGACTCCTACGAGCAGTACTTC.

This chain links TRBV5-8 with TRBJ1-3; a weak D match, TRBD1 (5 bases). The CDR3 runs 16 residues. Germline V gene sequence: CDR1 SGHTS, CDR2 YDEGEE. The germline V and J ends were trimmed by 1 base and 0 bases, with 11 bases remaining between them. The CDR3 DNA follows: TGTGCCAGCAGCTTGCGCGGGGGTACCTCTGGAAACACCATATATTTT. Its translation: CASSLRGGTSGNTIYF.

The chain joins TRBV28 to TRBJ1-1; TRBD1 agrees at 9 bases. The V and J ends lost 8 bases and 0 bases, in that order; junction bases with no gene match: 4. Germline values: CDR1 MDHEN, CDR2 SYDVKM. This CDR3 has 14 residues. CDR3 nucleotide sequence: TGTGCCAGCTGGGGACAGGGTTTGAACACTGAAGCTTTCTTT. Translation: CASWGQGLNTEAFF.

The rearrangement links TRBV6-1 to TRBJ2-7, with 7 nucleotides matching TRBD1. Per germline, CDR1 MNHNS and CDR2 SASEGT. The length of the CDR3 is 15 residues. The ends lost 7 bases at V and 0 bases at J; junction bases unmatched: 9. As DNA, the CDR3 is TGTGCCAGCAAACAGGGACAGAGGAGCTCCTACGAGCAGTACTTC. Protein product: CASKQGQRSSYEQYF.

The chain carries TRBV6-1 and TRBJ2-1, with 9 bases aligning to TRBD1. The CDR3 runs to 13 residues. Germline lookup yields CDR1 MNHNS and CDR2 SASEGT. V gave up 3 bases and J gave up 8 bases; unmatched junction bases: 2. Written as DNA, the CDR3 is TGTGCCAGCAGTGACGACAGGGGGGATGAGCAGTTCTTC. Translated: CASSDDRGDEQFF.

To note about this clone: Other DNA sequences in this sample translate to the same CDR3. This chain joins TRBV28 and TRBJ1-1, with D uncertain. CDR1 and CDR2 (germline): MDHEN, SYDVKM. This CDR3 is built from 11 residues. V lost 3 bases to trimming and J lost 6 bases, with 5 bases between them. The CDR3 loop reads CASSFLAEAFF. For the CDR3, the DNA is TGTGCCAGCAGTTTTTTAGCTGAAGCTTTCTTT. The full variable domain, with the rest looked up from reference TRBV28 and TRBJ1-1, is DVKVTQSSRYLVKRTGEKVFLECVQDMDHENMFWYRQDPGLGLRLIYFSYDVKMKEKGDIPEGYSVSREKKERFSLILESASTNQTSMYLCASSFLAEAFFGQGTRLTVV.

CDR3 sequence (DNA): TGTGCCAGTAGTATAGAAGGGAGCGGGAGTATAACAGATACGCAGTATTTT. Its protein product is CASSIEGSGSITDTQYF. The rearrangement joins TRBV19 to TRBJ2-3; 8 positions agree with TRBD2. The germline gives CDR1 LNHDA, CDR2 SQIVND (reference sequence). This CDR3 has 17 residues. V lost 0 bases, J lost 3 bases, and 8 bases stayed unmatched.

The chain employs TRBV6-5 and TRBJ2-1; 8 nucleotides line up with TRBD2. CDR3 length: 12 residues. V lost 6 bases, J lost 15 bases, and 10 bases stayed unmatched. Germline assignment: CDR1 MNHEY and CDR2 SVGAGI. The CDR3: CASSPSGTSGFF. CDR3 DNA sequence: TGTGCCAGCAGCCCCAGCGGGACTAGTGGGTTCTTC.

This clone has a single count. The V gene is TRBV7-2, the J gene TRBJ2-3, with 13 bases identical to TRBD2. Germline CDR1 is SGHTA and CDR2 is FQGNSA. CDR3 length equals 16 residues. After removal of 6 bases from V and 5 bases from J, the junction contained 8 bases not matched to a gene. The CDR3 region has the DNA TGTGCCAGCAGGCGGACTAGCGGGAGTATCCAAGATACGCAGTATTTT. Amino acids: CASRRTSGSIQDTQYF.

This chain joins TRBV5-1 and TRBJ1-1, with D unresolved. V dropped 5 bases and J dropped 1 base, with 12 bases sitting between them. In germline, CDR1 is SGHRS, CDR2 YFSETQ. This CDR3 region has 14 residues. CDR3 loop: CASRVPGRNTEAFF. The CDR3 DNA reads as TGCGCCAGCAGGGTCCCAGGAAGGAACACTGAAGCTTTCTTT.

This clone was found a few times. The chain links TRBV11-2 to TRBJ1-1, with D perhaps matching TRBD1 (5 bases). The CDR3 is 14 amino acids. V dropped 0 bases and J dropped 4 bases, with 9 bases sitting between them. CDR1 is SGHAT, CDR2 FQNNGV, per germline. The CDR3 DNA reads TGTGCCAGCAGCTTAGAGGGGGGAGCCACTGAAGCTTTCTTT. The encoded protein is CASSLEGGATEAFF.

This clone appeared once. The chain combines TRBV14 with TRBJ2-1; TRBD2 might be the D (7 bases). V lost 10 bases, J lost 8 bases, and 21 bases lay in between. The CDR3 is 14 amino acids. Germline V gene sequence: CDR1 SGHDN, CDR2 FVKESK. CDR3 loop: CATSRGAGAHEQFF. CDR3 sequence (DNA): TGTGCCACCAGTAGGGGGGCGGGAGCCCATGAGCAGTTCTTC.

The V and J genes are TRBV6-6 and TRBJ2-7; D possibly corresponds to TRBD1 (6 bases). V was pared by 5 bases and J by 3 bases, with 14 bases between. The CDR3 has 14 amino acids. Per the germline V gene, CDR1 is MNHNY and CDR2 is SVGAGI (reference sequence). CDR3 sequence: CASSLTRGLYEQYF. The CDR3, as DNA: TGTGCCAGCAGTCTAACCAGGGGTCTCTACGAGCAGTACTTC.

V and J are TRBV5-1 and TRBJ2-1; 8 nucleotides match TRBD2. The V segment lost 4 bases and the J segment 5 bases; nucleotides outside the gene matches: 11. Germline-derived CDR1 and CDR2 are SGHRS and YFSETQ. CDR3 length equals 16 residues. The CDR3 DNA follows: TGCGCCAGCAGCACAAGCGGGAGAATTTGGGACAATGAGCAGTTCTTC. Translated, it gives CASSTSGRIWDNEQFF.

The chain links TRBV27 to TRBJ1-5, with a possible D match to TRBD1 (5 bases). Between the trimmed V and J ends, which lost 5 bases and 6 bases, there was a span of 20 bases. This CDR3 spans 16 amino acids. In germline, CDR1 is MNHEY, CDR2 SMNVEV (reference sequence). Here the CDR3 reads CASSPRPRLGAQPQHF. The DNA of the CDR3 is TGTGCCAGCAGTCCCAGGCCCCGATTAGGGGCTCAGCCCCAGCATTTT.

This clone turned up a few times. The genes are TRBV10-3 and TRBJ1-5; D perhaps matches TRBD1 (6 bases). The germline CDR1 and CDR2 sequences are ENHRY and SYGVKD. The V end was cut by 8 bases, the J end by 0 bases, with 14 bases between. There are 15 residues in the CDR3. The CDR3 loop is CAIGRDKYSNQPQHF. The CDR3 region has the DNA TGTGCCATCGGCCGGGACAAATATAGCAATCAGCCCCAGCATTTT.

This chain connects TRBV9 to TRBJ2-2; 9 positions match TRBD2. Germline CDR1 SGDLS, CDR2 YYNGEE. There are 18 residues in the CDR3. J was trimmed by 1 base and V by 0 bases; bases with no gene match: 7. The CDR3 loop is CASSVEGRLAVNTGELFF. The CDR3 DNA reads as TGTGCCAGCAGCGTAGAAGGGAGACTAGCGGTGAACACCGGGGAGCTGTTTTTT.

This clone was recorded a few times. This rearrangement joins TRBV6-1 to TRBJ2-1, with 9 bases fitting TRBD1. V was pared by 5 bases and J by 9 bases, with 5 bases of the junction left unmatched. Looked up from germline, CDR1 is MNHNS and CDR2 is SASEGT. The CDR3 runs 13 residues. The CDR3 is CASSPGTGFEQFF. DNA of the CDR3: TGTGCCAGCAGTCCCGGGACAGGGTTTGAGCAGTTCTTC.

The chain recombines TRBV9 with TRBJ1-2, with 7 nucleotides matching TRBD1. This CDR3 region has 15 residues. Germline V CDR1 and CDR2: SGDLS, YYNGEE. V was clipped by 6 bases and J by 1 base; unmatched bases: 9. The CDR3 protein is CASTPWDSFNYGYTF. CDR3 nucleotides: TGTGCCAGCACCCCATGGGACAGCTTTAACTATGGCTACACCTTC.

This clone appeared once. CDR3 protein: CASEDPIGVQPQHF. The CDR3 DNA is TGTGCCAGTGAGGACCCTATCGGGGTTCAGCCCCAGCATTTT. The chain has TRBV19 and TRBJ1-5; no clear D. The CDR3 extends over 14 amino acids. Germline V gene sequence: CDR1 LNHDA, CDR2 SQIVND (reference sequence). Trimming cost V 8 bases and J 6 bases, with 17 bases left between them.